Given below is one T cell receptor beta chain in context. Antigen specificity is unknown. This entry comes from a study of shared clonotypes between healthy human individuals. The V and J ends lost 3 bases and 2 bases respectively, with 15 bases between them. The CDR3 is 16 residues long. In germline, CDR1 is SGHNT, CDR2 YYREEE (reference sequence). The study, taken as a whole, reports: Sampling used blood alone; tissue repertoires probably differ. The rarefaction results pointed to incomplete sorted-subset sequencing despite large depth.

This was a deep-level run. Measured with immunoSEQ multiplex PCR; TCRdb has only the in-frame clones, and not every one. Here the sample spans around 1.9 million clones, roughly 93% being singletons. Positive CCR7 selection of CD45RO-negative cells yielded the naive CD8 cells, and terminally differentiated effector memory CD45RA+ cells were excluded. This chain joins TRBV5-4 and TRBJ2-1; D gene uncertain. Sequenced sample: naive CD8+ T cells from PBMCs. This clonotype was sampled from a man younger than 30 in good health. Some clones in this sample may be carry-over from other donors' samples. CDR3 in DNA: TGTGCCAGCAGCTATAATGACCCCTACACCTACAATGAGCAGTTCTTC. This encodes CASSYNDPYTYNEQFF.